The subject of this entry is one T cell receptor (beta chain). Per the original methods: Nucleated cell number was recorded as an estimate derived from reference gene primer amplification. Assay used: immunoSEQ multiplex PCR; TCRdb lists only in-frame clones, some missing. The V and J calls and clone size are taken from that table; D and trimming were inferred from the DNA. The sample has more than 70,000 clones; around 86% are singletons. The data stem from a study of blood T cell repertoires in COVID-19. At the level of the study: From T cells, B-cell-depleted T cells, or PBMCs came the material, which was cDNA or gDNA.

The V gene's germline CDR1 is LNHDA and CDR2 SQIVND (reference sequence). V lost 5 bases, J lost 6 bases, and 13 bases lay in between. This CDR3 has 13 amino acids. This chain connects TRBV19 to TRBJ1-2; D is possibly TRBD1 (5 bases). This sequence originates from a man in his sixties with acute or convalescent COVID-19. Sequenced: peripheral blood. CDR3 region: CASSPGLMNGYTF. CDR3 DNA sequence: TGTGCCAGTAGTCCGGGACTCATGAATGGCTACACCTTC.